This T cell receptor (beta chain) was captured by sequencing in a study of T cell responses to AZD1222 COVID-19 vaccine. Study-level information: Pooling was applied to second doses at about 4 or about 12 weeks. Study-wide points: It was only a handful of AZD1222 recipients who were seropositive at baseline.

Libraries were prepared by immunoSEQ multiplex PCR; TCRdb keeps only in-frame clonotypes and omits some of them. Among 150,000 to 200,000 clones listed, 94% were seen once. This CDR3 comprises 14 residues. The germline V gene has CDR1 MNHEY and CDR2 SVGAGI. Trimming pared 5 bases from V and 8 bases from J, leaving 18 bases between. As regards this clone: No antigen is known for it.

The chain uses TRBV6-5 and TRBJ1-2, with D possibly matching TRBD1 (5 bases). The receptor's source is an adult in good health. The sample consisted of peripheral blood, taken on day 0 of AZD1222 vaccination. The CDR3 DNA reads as TGTGCCAGCAGTAGGCGGGGACCCTTCGGCGGCTACACCTTC. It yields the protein CASSRRGPFGGYTF.